These T cell receptor beta chains were read from a single sample in a study of blood T cell repertoires in COVID-19. The table came from immunoSEQ multiplex PCR; TCRdb's copy has only in-frame clones and leaves some out. The data contain about 35,000 clones, approximately 77% of them singletons. The sequencing input was peripheral blood. The source is a human donor in a cohort sampled during active COVID-19. Both conserved end residues are part of each CDR3. D genes are given only for firm matches. The size field is filled for only some rows; it gives once, few, many or a size class.

V	J	size	D	CDR3	DNA
TRBV27	TRBJ2-1	NA	TRBD2	CASRRSGGLADLSSYNEQFF	TGTGCCAGCAGACGGTCGGGGGGACTAGCGGACCTGAGCTCCTACAATGAGCAGTTCTTC
TRBV18	TRBJ2-3	NA	TRBD1	CASSPGQGVTDTQYF	TGTGCCAGCTCACCGGGGCAGGGGGTAACAGATACGCAGTATTTT
TRBV24-1	TRBJ2-5	NA	NA	CATSDSTGKVPRAYQETQYF	TGTGCCACCAGTGACTCTACAGGGAAGGTCCCCCGTGCTTACCAAGAGACCCAGTACTTC
TRBV28	TRBJ1-2	once	TRBD1	CASKGQGTPNYGYTF	TGTGCCAGCAAGGGACAGGGAACCCCTAACTATGGCTACACCTTC
TRBV18	TRBJ2-1	NA	TRBD2	CASSPQRLAGGPYEQFF	TGTGCCAGCTCACCACAGAGACTAGCGGGAGGGCCCTATGAGCAGTTCTTC
TRBV15	TRBJ1-4	NA	NA	CATSWEGANEKLFF	TGTGCCACCAGCTGGGAAGGGGCTAATGAAAAACTGTTTTTT
TRBV28	TRBJ2-1	once	TRBD2	CASSQGLAGGWEQFF	TGTGCCAGCAGTCAGGGACTAGCGGGAGGTTGGGAGCAGTTCTTC
TRBV7-2	TRBJ2-4	NA	TRBD2	CASSSEAGRFGNIQYF	TGTGCCAGCAGCTCCGAAGCGGGGAGGTTTGGAAACATTCAGTACTTC
TRBV19	TRBJ1-5	NA	NA	CASSPPTGYLNQPQHF	TGTGCCAGTAGTCCCCCTACAGGGTATCTCAATCAGCCCCAGCATTTT
TRBV11-2	TRBJ1-1	few	NA	CASSSMAGVNTEAFF	TGTGCCAGCAGCTCAATGGCAGGGGTGAACACTGAAGCTTTCTTT
TRBV5-5	TRBJ2-4	NA	NA	CASSLGRADNIQYF	TGTGCCAGCAGCTTGGGCAGGGCCGACAACATTCAGTACTTC
TRBV14	TRBJ2-7	NA	TRBD2	CASSQTRLAGGTYEQYF	TGTGCCAGCAGCCAAACCCGACTAGCGGGGGGGACCTACGAGCAGTACTTC
TRBV7-9	TRBJ1-2	NA	TRBD1	CASSPNTGGGYGYTF	TGTGCCAGCAGCCCAAATACAGGGGGCGGGTATGGCTACACCTTC
TRBV5-1	TRBJ2-7	NA	TRBD1	CASKGQPLENEQYF	TGCGCCAGCAAGGGACAGCCCCTCGAGAACGAGCAGTACTTC
TRBV5-4	TRBJ1-5	NA	NA	CASSFGGNQPQHF	TGTGCCAGCAGCTTCGGGGGTAATCAGCCCCAGCATTTT
TRBV9	TRBJ2-1	NA	NA	CASSPRGDQGSPEQFF	TGTGCCAGCAGCCCAAGGGGCGATCAGGGCTCCCCTGAGCAGTTCTTC
TRBV10-1	TRBJ2-7	few	TRBD2	CASRPSLAAIYEQYF	TGCGCCAGCAGGCCGTCGCTAGCGGCCATCTACGAGCAGTACTTC
TRBV6-6	TRBJ1-4	once	NA	CASSLEAGKLFF	TGTGCCAGCAGTTTGGAGGCAGGAAAACTGTTTTTT
TRBV5-1	TRBJ1-4	NA	NA	CASSLAGVNEKLFF	TGCGCCAGCAGCTTGGCAGGGGTTAATGAAAAACTGTTTTTT
TRBV19	TRBJ2-2	few	NA	CASSMAAPNTGELFF	TGTGCCAGTAGTATGGCGGCTCCTAACACCGGGGAGCTGTTTTTT
TRBV5-1	TRBJ2-6	few	TRBD1	CASSLDRGGANVLTF	TGCGCCAGCAGCTTGGACAGGGGTGGGGCCAACGTCCTGACTTTC
TRBV7-2	TRBJ2-5	NA	TRBD1	CASSSGQGNQETQYF	TGTGCCAGCAGTTCGGGACAGGGGAACCAAGAGACCCAGTACTTC
TRBV7-8	TRBJ1-4	NA	NA	CASSPQALGEKLFF	TGTGCCAGCAGCCCTCAGGCTTTAGGTGAAAAACTGTTTTTT
TRBV19	TRBJ1-2	NA	TRBD1	CASSTRPAPTGAGYTF	TGTGCCAGTAGTACGCGACCCGCCCCGACAGGGGCGGGCTACACCTTC
TRBV10-3	TRBJ2-2	NA	TRBD1	CAISPGGWDGELFF	TGTGCCATCAGCCCAGGGGGCTGGGACGGGGAGCTGTTTTTT